One sample yielded the 29 T cell receptor beta chains listed below, sequenced in a study of T cells in Graves' hyperthyroidism and ophthalmopathy. From RNA transcripts, TCR beta CDR3 regions were amplified. During a first-round RT-PCR of the TCR CDR3, the HTBI primer set was used. One entry per CDR3 protein, called by TCRdb with MiXCR from the multiplex PCR reads. Of about 290,000 distinct CDR3 sequences in the sample, less than 15% were seen once. Sequencing input: blood. The receptors shown here come from a woman aged 25 to 39 with Graves' hyperthyroidism that later progressed to Graves' ophthalmopathy.

This clonotype was counted ten times or more. The gene calls are TRBV29-1 and TRBJ2-3; TRBD1 agrees at 7 bases. V was clipped by 4 bases and J by 11 bases; unmatched bases: 15. The CDR3 spans 14 residues. Germline CDR1 is SQVTM and CDR2 is ANQGSEA. Here the CDR3 reads CSVVLSRGLEKQYF. The CDR3 DNA reads TGCAGCGTTGTTTTGTCGAGGGGGCTGGAGAAGCAGTATTTT.

This clonotype appeared many times. This chain connects TRBV7-2 to TRBJ1-4; possibly TRBD1 for D (5 bases). The V gene lost 1 base and the J gene lost 7 bases, with 19 bases spanning the gap. Germline V gives CDR1 SGHTA, CDR2 FQGNSA. CDR3 length: 17 residues. The CDR3 DNA sequence: TGTGCCAGCAGCTTAGGCGCGTTGAGGCAGGGTGGTGAAAAACTGTTTTTT. Translated: CASSLGALRQGGEKLFF.

Turning to this clonotype: Mismatch with germline at one junction end may stem from a read error. The rearrangement joins TRBV5-1 to TRBJ2-3; D unresolved. CDR1 and CDR2 from the germline V gene are SGHRS and YFSETQ. This CDR3 is built from 15 residues. The DNA of the CDR3 is TGCGACAGCAGCCTGGTGACGGCTAGCACAGATACGCAGTATTTT. Its translation is CDSSLVTASTDTQYF.

This clonotype was observed a handful of times. This sequence joins TRBV15 and TRBJ2-7, with a weak D call TRBD2 (6 bases). Germline V gene sequence: CDR1 LNHNV, CDR2 YYDKDF (reference sequence). V was cut by 5 bases and J by 3 bases, with 11 bases left in between. This CDR3 is built from 13 residues. The DNA of the CDR3 is TGTGCCACCAGCCGTACCGGGGGCTACGAGCAGTACTTC. It specifies CATSRTGGYEQYF.

There are many counts of this clonotype. This chain joins TRBV28 and TRBJ2-7, with D possibly TRBD2 on 6 matching bases. Germline loops: CDR1 MDHEN, CDR2 SYDVKM. The CDR3 is 15 residues long. V was pared by 2 bases and J by 3 bases, with 14 bases between. As DNA, the CDR3 is TGTGCCAGCAGTTTAACAGCGGGCGCCAACTACGAGCAGTACTTC. Protein sequence: CASSLTAGANYEQYF.

This chain connects TRBV7-2 to TRBJ2-7, with D tentatively TRBD2 (7 bases). CDR1 SGHTA and CDR2 FQGNSA come from the germline V gene. This CDR3 has 15 amino acids. Trimming stripped 5 bases from V and 3 bases from J, with 17 bases between. The CDR3 DNA sequence: TGTGCCAGCAGCCCTTGGGGGGGGCTAGGCTACGAGCAGTACTTC. This sequence encodes CASSPWGGLGYEQYF.

There are many counts of this clonotype. The rearrangement joins TRBV6-2 or TRBV6-3 to TRBJ2-7; 8 bases are a match to TRBD1. V dropped 6 bases and J dropped 0; count of bases not matched to a gene: 7. The CDR3 runs to 15 residues. CDR1 is MNHEY and CDR2 is SVGEGT in the germline V gene. CDR3: CASRTDRGSSYEQYF. In DNA form, the CDR3 reads TGTGCCAGCAGGACAGACAGGGGAAGCTCCTACGAGCAGTACTTC.

This clonotype was observed many times. The rearrangement links TRBV7-2 to TRBJ2-7; the D is unclear. V dropped 5 bases and J dropped 4 bases, with 12 bases sitting between them. Germline CDR1 SGHTA, CDR2 FQGNSA. The CDR3 contains 13 residues. In nucleotides, the CDR3 is TGTGCCAGCAGCGTGACGGACCAATACGAGCAGTACTTC. Its translation is CASSVTDQYEQYF.

This clonotype was observed a few times. The chain recombines TRBV6-1 with TRBJ2-2, with D possibly being TRBD1 (6 bases). The CDR3 runs 15 residues. Germline CDR1 MNHNS, CDR2 SASEGT. Trimming left V 5 bases short and J 3 bases short, with 13 bases between. The CDR3 region is CASSQEDSYTGELFF. In DNA form, the CDR3 reads TGTGCCAGCAGTCAAGAGGACAGTTACACCGGGGAGCTGTTTTTT.

This clonotype was detected only a few times. The chain combines TRBV25-1 with TRBJ2-1; 9 bases are shared with TRBD2. This CDR3 is built from 14 residues. Looked up from germline, CDR1 is MGHDK and CDR2 is SYGVNS. V lost 8 bases, J lost 3 bases, and 5 bases stayed unmatched. The CDR3 coding sequence is TGTGCCAGCCGATTAGCGGGAGACTACAATGAGCAGTTCTTC. It translates to CASRLAGDYNEQFF.

This clonotype was picked up many times. The chain employs TRBV27 and TRBJ2-2, with 12 positions matching TRBD2. The CDR3 totals 15 residues. Germline-derived CDR1 and CDR2 are MNHEY and SMNVEV (reference sequence). The V and J ends lost 5 bases and 6 bases, in that order; junction bases with no gene match: 4. CDR3: CASSPGTSGPGELFF. The CDR3 DNA follows: TGTGCCAGCAGTCCGGGGACTAGCGGGCCCGGGGAGCTGTTTTTT.

This clonotype was detected only a few times. The rearrangement joins TRBV6-1 to TRBJ2-7, with 11 nucleotides matching TRBD2. The trim removed 4 bases at V and 2 bases at J, leaving 4 bases unmatched. The CDR3 sequence is 15 residues long. CDR1 and CDR2 (germline): MNHNS, SASEGT. The CDR3 here is CASSGTSGSAYEQYF. The CDR3 DNA is TGTGCCAGCAGTGGGACTAGCGGGTCGGCCTACGAGCAGTACTTC.

The chain couples TRBV25-1 to TRBJ2-7; no firm D call. Trimming removed 2 bases at V and 4 bases at J, with 12 bases between. Germline-derived CDR1 and CDR2 are MGHDK and SYGVNS. The CDR3 has 14 residues. The CDR3 is CASSESAGRYEQYF. In DNA, the CDR3 is TGTGCCAGCAGTGAAAGTGCAGGCCGGTACGAGCAGTACTTC.

Ten or more counts support this clonotype. The rearrangement links TRBV4-1 to TRBJ2-7; the D is unclear. This CDR3 contains 15 residues. CDR1 and CDR2 from the germline V gene are MGHRA and YSYEKL. Trimming stripped 0 bases from V and 3 bases from J, with 12 bases between. The CDR3 coding sequence is TGCGCCAGCAGCCAAGAGGACGTGCCGAACTACGAGCAGTACTTC. Residues: CASSQEDVPNYEQYF.

This clonotype was seen repeatedly, ten times or more. The rearrangement joins TRBV12-3 or TRBV12-4 to TRBJ2-5, with 8 bases lining up with TRBD2. This CDR3 is 14 amino acids long. V lost 3 bases to trimming and J lost 7 bases; unmatched junction nucleotides: 7. CDR3 in amino acids: CASSFGGGLATQYF. The CDR3 nucleotides read TGTGCCAGCAGTTTTGGCGGGGGGCTAGCGACCCAGTACTTC.

For this clonotype: This may be a read error: a much more frequent sequence differs by one nucleotide. The V call is TRBV7-9, the J call TRBJ2-7, with D tentatively TRBD1 (5 bases). Matching the DNA end better, TRBJ2-1 makes the J call doubtful. This CDR3 contains 13 residues. Per the germline V gene, CDR1 is SEHNR and CDR2 is FQNEAQ (reference sequence). The CDR3 region is CASGARSSYEQFF. In DNA, the CDR3 is TGTGCCAGCGGGGCCAGGAGCTCCTACGAGCAGTTCTTC.

This clonotype was picked up many times. The chain has TRBV7-3 and TRBJ1-1; D unresolved. With 4 bases removed from V and 1 base from J, the gap between germline ends came to 10 bases. Germline CDR1 SGHTA, CDR2 FQGTGA. The CDR3 covers 14 residues. The DNA for the CDR3 is TGTGCCAGCAGCTCCCAGCCGGGGAACACTGAAGCTTTCTTT. Protein sequence: CASSSQPGNTEAFF.

The chain links TRBV4-1 to TRBJ2-2; 15 bases are shared with TRBD2. The CDR3 loop spans 16 amino acids. The germline V gene has CDR1 MGHRA and CDR2 YSYEKL. V gave up 3 bases and J gave up 7 bases; unmatched junction bases: 3. The CDR3 spells CASSHRTSGRGGELFF. CDR3 sequence (DNA): TGCGCCAGCAGCCATCGGACTAGCGGGAGGGGCGGGGAGCTGTTTTTT.

In its sample, this clonotype was seen once. This may stem from a read error, because a much larger clone lies one nucleotide away. This chain joins TRBV5-1 and TRBJ2-7; possible D gene TRBD1, 5 bases. Looked up from germline, CDR1 is SGHRS and CDR2 is YFSETQ. V was trimmed by 3 bases and J by 8 bases, leaving 21 bases between them. The CDR3 totals 15 residues. CDR3 DNA: TGCGCCAGCAGCTCTACCGCGACAGAGCCTTGGAAGCAGTACTTC. Its protein product is CASSSTATEPWKQYF.

This clonotype was detected ten times or more. The chain is built from TRBV20-1 and TRBJ1-3, with a tentative D call TRBD1 (6 bases). The CDR3 totals 13 residues. CDR1 and CDR2 (germline): DFQATT, SNEGSKA (reference sequence). V lost 6 bases and J 5 bases, leaving 14 bases between the germline ends. CDR3 residues: CSATGQSRNTIYF. The CDR3 coding sequence is TGCAGTGCAACAGGACAGTCTAGAAACACCATATATTTT.

This clonotype appeared many times. The chain uses TRBV6-1 and TRBJ2-2; 8 nucleotides agree with TRBD1. J gave up 3 bases and V 10 bases, and 7 bases lay outside the gene matches. Germline CDR1 and CDR2: MNHNS and SASEGT. The CDR3 totals 14 residues. CDR3 loop: CAIMDRVYTGELFF. In DNA form, the CDR3 reads TGTGCCATTATGGACAGGGTGTACACCGGGGAGCTGTTTTTT.

This clonotype was detected ten times or more. The rearrangement joins TRBV24-1 to TRBJ1-5; the D gene is possibly TRBD1 (5 bases). V gave up 7 bases and J gave up 7 bases, with 13 bases separating them. This CDR3 has 13 residues. Germline V lookup: CDR1 KGHDR, CDR2 SFDVKD. The chain's CDR3 is CATRGARAQPQHF. CDR3 nucleotides: TGTGCCACCAGAGGGGCGCGGGCCCAGCCCCAGCATTTT.

In this sample, this clonotype turned up a few times. J is TRBJ1-3 and V is TRBV29-1, with 10 bases identical to TRBD1. The CDR3 extends over 15 amino acids. The ends lost 2 bases at V and 6 bases at J; junction bases unmatched: 7. Germline V gene sequence: CDR1 SQVTM, CDR2 ANQGSEA. CDR3 coding DNA: TGCAGCGTTGAACCCCTGGACAGGGGGGAAAACACCATATATTTT. Residues: CSVEPLDRGENTIYF.

In this sample, this clonotype turned up many times. The chain uses TRBV6-5 and TRBJ1-1; 7 nucleotides match TRBD1. Germline V lookup: CDR1 MNHEY, CDR2 SVGAGI. The CDR3 extends over 14 amino acids. Trimming removed 5 bases from V and 1 base from J; junction bases left unmatched: 4. CDR3 in DNA: TGTGCCAGCAGTCCCGGGACAGAGAACACTGAAGCTTTCTTT. As protein: CASSPGTENTEAFF.

This clonotype has only a few counts. J is TRBJ2-3 and V is TRBV6-1; 7 nucleotides match TRBD1. Germline CDR1 MNHNS, CDR2 SASEGT. This CDR3 contains 13 residues. V was clipped by 5 bases and J by 5 bases; unmatched bases: 4. CDR3 bases: TGTGCCAGCAGTCCCACAGGGGTAGATACGCAGTATTTT. It translates to CASSPTGVDTQYF.

This clonotype was seen more than once but under ten times. The genes are TRBV3-1 and TRBJ2-7; D uncertain. The germline CDR1 and CDR2 sequences are LGHDT and YNNKEL (reference sequence). V shed 2 bases and J shed 4 bases, with 12 bases lying between them. There are 14 residues in the CDR3. The CDR3 here is CASSQLQTWYEQYF. As DNA, the CDR3 is TGTGCCAGCAGCCAACTACAGACGTGGTACGAGCAGTACTTC.

In its sample, this clonotype was seen many times. J is TRBJ2-1 and V is TRBV2, with a possible D match to TRBD1 (7 bases). This CDR3 has 15 amino acids. V was trimmed by 2 bases and J by 4 bases, leaving 12 bases between them. Germline V gene lookup returns CDR1 SNHLY and CDR2 FYNNEI. The CDR3 DNA is TGTGCCAGCAGTGAACAGGGGGGACCATACAATGAGCAGTTCTTC. Protein sequence: CASSEQGGPYNEQFF.

This clonotype has a count of ten or more. V and J are TRBV6-1 and TRBJ1-3, with a tentative D call TRBD1 (6 bases). The germline V gene encodes CDR1 MNHNS and CDR2 SASEGT. The CDR3 totals 15 residues. V was cut by 0 bases and J by 3 bases, with 9 bases left in between. DNA of the CDR3: TGTGCCAGCAGTGAAGCGCTACAGGGTGGAAACACCATATATTTT. Translating it yields CASSEALQGGNTIYF.

This clonotype has a count of ten or more. The rearrangement uses TRBV28 and TRBJ1-1, with 7 bases matching TRBD1. Germline assignment: CDR1 MDHEN and CDR2 SYDVKM. J gave up 0 bases and V 4 bases, and 5 bases lay outside the gene matches. The CDR3 spans 15 residues. The CDR3 bases are TGTGCCAGCAGTTCCCCAGGGGGGATGAACACTGAAGCTTTCTTT. This gives the protein CASSSPGGMNTEAFF.